This TCR beta chain was observed in a study of cytomegalovirus exposure and HLA in healthy donors. Study-wide context: Later, an analysis reported that the 100 to 150 validation repertoires had used the same platform as the approximately 600 first-cohort repertoires. Findings and limits, study-wide: TCR clusters originating in the first cohort tended to co-occur in the 120 validation repertoires, according to a later analysis. The majority of TCR sequences were rare, yet some public TCRs appeared in many donors. In vitro testing confirmed a few CMV-associated chains as specific for CMV antigens.

As concerns this clone: No antigen is known for it.

The assay was immunoSEQ multiplex PCR, and TCRdb's table has in-frame clones only and misses some. The sample lists 200,000 to 250,000 clones; around 78% were seen once. Germline V CDR1 and CDR2: PRHDT, FYEKMQ (reference sequence). CDR3 size: 15 residues. V was cut by 0 bases and J by 8 bases, with 13 bases left in between. This chain connects TRBV13 to TRBJ1-4; D is possibly TRBD1 (5 bases). The sequencing sample was made of PBMCs. This TCR was recovered from a woman in her late teens or twenties in good health and CMV-seronegative. In nucleotides, the CDR3 is TGTGCCAGCAGCTTAGGCCGGGGGAAGGGAGAAAAACTGTTTTTT. Its protein product is CASSLGRGKGEKLFF.